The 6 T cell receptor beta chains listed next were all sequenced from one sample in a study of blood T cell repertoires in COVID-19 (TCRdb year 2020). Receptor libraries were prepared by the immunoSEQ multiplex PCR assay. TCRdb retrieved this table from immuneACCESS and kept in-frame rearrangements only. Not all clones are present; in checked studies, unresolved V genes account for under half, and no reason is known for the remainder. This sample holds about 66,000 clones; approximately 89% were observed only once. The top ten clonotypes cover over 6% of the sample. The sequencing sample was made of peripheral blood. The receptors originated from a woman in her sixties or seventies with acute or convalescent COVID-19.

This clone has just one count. CDR3 DNA: TGTGCCAGCAGCCCCAGGGGTGGTACGCAGTATTTT. The encoded protein is CASSPRGGTQYF. J is TRBJ2-3 and V is TRBV7-3; a possible D gene is TRBD1 (6 bases). This CDR3 comprises 12 residues. Trimming left V 5 bases short and J 8 bases short, with 11 bases between. Germline-derived CDR1 and CDR2 are SGHTA and FQGTGA.

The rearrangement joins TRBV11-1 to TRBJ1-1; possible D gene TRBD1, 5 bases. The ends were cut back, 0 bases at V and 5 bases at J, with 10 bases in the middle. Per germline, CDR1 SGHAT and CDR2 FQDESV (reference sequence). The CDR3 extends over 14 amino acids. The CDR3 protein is CASSLASGGTEAFF. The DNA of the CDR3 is TGTGCCAGCAGCTTAGCAAGCGGGGGTACTGAAGCTTTCTTT.

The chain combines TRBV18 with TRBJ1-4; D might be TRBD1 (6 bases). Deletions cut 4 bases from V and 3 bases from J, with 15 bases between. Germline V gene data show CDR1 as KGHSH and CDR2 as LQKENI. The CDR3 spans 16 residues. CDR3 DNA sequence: TGTGCCAGCTCACTCGGACAGCTCGAGGCTAATGAAAAACTGTTTTTT. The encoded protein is CASSLGQLEANEKLFF.

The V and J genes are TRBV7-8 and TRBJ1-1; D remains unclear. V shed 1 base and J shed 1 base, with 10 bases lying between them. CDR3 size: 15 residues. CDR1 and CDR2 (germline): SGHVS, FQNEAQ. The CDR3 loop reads CASSLENSRNTEAFF. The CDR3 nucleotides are TGTGCCAGCAGCTTAGAAAACAGCCGGAACACTGAAGCTTTCTTT.

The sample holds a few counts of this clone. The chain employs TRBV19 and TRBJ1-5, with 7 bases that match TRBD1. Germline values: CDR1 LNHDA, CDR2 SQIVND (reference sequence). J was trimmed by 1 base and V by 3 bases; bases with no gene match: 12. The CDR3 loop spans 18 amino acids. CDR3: CASSMRRDSGSSNQPQHF. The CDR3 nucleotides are TGTGCCAGTAGTATGCGGCGGGACAGCGGCTCGAGCAATCAGCCCCAGCATTTT.

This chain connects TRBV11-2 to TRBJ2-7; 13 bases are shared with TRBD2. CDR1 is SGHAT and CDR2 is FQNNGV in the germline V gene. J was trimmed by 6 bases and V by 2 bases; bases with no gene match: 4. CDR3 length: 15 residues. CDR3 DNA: TGTGCCAGCAGCTTAATACTAGCGGGAGGGGGCGAGCAGTACTTC. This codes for CASSLILAGGGEQYF. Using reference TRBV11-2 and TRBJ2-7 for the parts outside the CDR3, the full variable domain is EAGVAQSPRYKIIEKRQSVAFWCNPISGHATLYWYQQILGQGPKLLIQFQNNGVVDDSQLPKDRFSAERLKGVDSTLKIQPAKLEDSAVYLCASSLILAGGGEQYFGPGTRLTVT.